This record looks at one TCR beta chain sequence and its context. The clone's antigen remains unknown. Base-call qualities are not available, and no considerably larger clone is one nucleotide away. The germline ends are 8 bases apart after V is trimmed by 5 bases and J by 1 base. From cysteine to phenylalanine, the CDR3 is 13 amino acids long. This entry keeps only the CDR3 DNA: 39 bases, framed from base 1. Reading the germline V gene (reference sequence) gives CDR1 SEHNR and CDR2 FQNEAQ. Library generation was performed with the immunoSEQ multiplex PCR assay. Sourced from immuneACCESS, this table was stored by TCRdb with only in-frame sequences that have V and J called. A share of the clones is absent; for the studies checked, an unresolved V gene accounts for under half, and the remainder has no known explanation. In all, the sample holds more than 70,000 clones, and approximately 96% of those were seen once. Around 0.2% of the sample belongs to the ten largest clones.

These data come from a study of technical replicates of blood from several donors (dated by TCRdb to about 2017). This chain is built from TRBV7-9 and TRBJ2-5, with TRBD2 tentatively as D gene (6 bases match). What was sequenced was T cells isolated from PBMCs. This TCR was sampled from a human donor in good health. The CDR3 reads CASSRDFQETQYF. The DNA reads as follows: TGTGCCAGCAGCAGGGACTTCCAAGAGACCCAGTACTTC.